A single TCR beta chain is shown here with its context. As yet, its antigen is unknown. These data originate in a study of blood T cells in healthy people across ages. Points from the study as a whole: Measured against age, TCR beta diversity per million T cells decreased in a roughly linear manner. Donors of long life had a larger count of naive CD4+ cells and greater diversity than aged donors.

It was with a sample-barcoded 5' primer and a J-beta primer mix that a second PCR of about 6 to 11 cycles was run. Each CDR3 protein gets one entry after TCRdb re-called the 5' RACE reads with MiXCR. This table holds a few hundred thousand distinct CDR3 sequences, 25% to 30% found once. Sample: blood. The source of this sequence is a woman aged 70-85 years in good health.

The DNA of the CDR3 is TGCAGTGCTAGAGATGAGGGCTATGGCTACACCTTC. This encodes CSARDEGYGYTF. The chain couples TRBV20-1 to TRBJ1-2; D unclear. V lost 0 bases, J lost 4 bases, and 6 bases lay in between. Germline values: CDR1 DFQATT, CDR2 SNEGSKA (reference sequence). This CDR3 region has 12 residues.